What follows describes a single T cell receptor (beta chain). Antigen unknown. This sample was taken from a study of T-cell memory formation after mild COVID-19. The CDR3 length is 16 residues. V was pared by 0 bases and J by 2 bases, with 2 bases of the junction left unmatched. The V gene's germline CDR1 is MNHEY and CDR2 SVGEGT. Via MiXCR, TCRdb re-called the 5' RACE reads, giving one row per CDR3 protein. The sample consists of around 430,000 distinct CDR3 sequences, 16% of them appearing once. Study-wide results and limits: Memory sampled before infection contained some responding clones, suggesting cross-reactive memory joined.

This sequence joins TRBV6-2 or TRBV6-3 and TRBJ2-3; 10 bases are shared with TRBD1. Sequences were obtained from PBMCs or a T cell subset sorted from them (not recorded which). This receptor was obtained from a man in his late teens or twenties who had mild COVID-19 (a few samples of this study predate the infection). Cell type and time point are not known. CDR3 residues: CASSYSGTGATDTQYF. The CDR3 DNA sequence: TGTGCCAGCAGTTACTCCGGGACAGGGGCCACAGATACGCAGTATTTT.